A single sample is the source of the 14 T cell receptor beta chains below, sequenced in a study of blood T cell repertoires in COVID-19. Using immunoSEQ multiplex PCR, the repertoire was profiled, and TCRdb retains in-frame clones only, with some absent. In the table there are 150,000 to 200,000 clones, 70% to 80% of which are singletons. The specimen was peripheral blood. The receptor set was obtained from a woman aged 40 to 49 with COVID-19, enrolled during active disease.

The chain recombines TRBV27 with TRBJ2-7; possibly TRBD1 for D (5 bases). Germline V gives CDR1 MNHEY, CDR2 SMNVEV (reference sequence). The CDR3 totals 16 residues. V was trimmed by 4 bases and J by 3 bases, leaving 19 bases between them. CDR3 nucleotide sequence: TGTGCCAGCAGTTCCTTCAAGGGTCAGGGTATCTACGAGCAGTACTTC. This encodes CASSSFKGQGIYEQYF.

The chain carries TRBV6-5 and TRBJ1-4; 7 nucleotides align to TRBD1. J was trimmed by 10 bases and V by 8 bases; bases with no gene match: 10. Germline V gene sequence: CDR1 MNHEY, CDR2 SVGAGI. The CDR3 contains 13 residues. CDR3 nucleotide sequence: TGTGCCAGCCAGGGACAGATTAAAGGAAAACTGTTTTTT. It specifies CASQGQIKGKLFF.

V usage is TRBV18 and J usage is TRBJ2-2, with a possible D match to TRBD1 (6 bases). Trimming pared 3 bases from V and 1 base from J, leaving 9 bases between. From germline, CDR1 is KGHSH and CDR2 LQKENI. CDR3 size: 15 residues. In DNA form, the CDR3 reads TGTGCCAGCTCACCTTTGGACAGGAACACCGGGGAGCTGTTTTTT. As protein: CASSPLDRNTGELFF.

A few counts support this clone. Here the CDR3 reads CASSVQGADAFF. The CDR3 DNA is TGTGCCAGCAGTGTACAGGGGGCGGATGCTTTCTTT. The J gene is TRBJ1-1, the V gene TRBV2, with 9 bases that match TRBD1. The CDR3 spans 12 residues. The V and J ends lost 4 bases and 11 bases, in that order; junction bases with no gene match: 5. Per the germline V gene, CDR1 is SNHLY and CDR2 is FYNNEI.

The chain couples TRBV6-1 to TRBJ2-2; D call uncertain. Trimming stripped 10 bases from V and 7 bases from J, with 13 bases between. The germline gives CDR1 MNHNS, CDR2 SASEGT. This CDR3 is 12 amino acids long. The CDR3 region has the DNA TGTGCCACCGACGGGTCTCACGGGGAGCTGTTTTTT. The encoded protein is CATDGSHGELFF.

The chain couples TRBV15 to TRBJ1-5, with 7 bases identical to TRBD1. J gave up 4 bases and V 1 base, and 10 bases lay outside the gene matches. The germline V gene has CDR1 LNHNV and CDR2 YYDKDF (reference sequence). This CDR3 is built from 17 residues. The CDR3, as DNA: TGTGCCACCAGCAGAGGGATACAGCAGGGGGGTAATCAGCCCCAGCATTTT. Its protein is CATSRGIQQGGNQPQHF.

This clone has a handful of counts. V gene TRBV4-3 combines with J gene TRBJ2-7; D not resolved. Trimming stripped 0 bases from V and 1 base from J, with 13 bases between. Germline loops: CDR1 LGHNA, CDR2 YSLEER. The CDR3 consists of 16 residues. CDR3 in DNA: TGCGCCAGCAGCCAAGATTTCCTGGCCCCGTCCTACGAGCAGTACTTC. It encodes CASSQDFLAPSYEQYF.

The rearrangement uses TRBV4-2 and TRBJ2-7, with 9 nucleotides matching TRBD2. The CDR3 consists of 17 residues. Trimming cost V 0 bases and J 7 bases; bases outside gene matches: 13. Germline CDR1 reads LGHNA; CDR2 reads YNFKEQ. The CDR3 bases are TGTGCCAGCAGCCAAGATAGGGATCGCGGGAGGGCATGGGAGCAGTACTTC. Its translation is CASSQDRDRGRAWEQYF.

V usage is TRBV27 and J usage is TRBJ2-5; possibly TRBD2 for D (6 bases). From germline, CDR1 is MNHEY and CDR2 SMNVEV (reference sequence). This CDR3 is 17 amino acids long. V was pared by 4 bases and J by 2 bases, with 20 bases between. CDR3 sequence: CASSWTGAPLRQETQYF. For the CDR3, the DNA is TGTGCCAGCAGTTGGACGGGAGCTCCCCTGAGACAAGAGACCCAGTACTTC.

The chain carries TRBV18 and TRBJ2-3; 11 positions match TRBD2. The germline gives CDR1 KGHSH, CDR2 LQKENI. This CDR3 comprises 15 residues. The V segment lost 5 bases and the J segment 3 bases; nucleotides outside the gene matches: 4. CDR3 nucleotide sequence: TGTGCCAGCTCAAAAGGGACTAGCGGTACAGATACGCAGTATTTT. Its translation is CASSKGTSGTDTQYF.

This chain connects TRBV7-2 to TRBJ2-7; D uncertain. The CDR3 contains 13 residues. V was shortened by 0 bases and J by 3 bases, with 6 bases between the two germline ends. Germline loops: CDR1 SGHTA, CDR2 FQGNSA. The CDR3 is CASSLARYYEQYF. The CDR3 nucleotides read TGTGCCAGCAGCTTAGCCCGTTACTACGAGCAGTACTTC. The whole variable domain, remainder taken from reference TRBV7-2 and TRBJ2-7, is GAGVSQSPSNKVTEKGKDVELRCDPISGHTALYWYRQSLGQGLEFLIYFQGNSAPDKSGLPSDRFSAERTGGSVSTLTIQRTQQEDSAVYLCASSLARYYEQYFGPGTRLTVT.

This chain links TRBV4-3 with TRBJ2-3; TRBD2 might be the D (7 bases). This CDR3 has 14 residues. V was clipped by 3 bases and J by 8 bases, with 15 bases between them. CDR1 and CDR2 from the germline V gene are LGHNA and YSLEER. The CDR3 DNA reads as TGCGCCAGCAGCCACCCGGACAGCGGGGTTACGCAGTATTTT. Translated, it gives CASSHPDSGVTQYF.

The genes are TRBV5-6 and TRBJ1-5, with TRBD1 matching 10 bases. The CDR3 has 17 residues. J was trimmed by 0 bases and V by 3 bases; bases with no gene match: 6. Germline V gives CDR1 SGHDT, CDR2 YYEEEE. The DNA of the CDR3 is TGTGCCAGCAGCTCCCGACAGGGGGCCTATAGCAATCAGCCCCAGCATTTT. Protein product: CASSSRQGAYSNQPQHF. Combining the CDR3 with reference TRBV5-6 and TRBJ1-5 gives the whole variable domain DAGVTQSPTHLIKTRGQQVTLRCSPKSGHDTVSWYQQALGQGPQFIFQYYEEEERQRGNFPDRFSGHQFPNYSSELNVNALLLGDSALYLCASSSRQGAYSNQPQHFGDGTRLSIL.

The V gene is TRBV9, the J gene TRBJ1-1; no clear D. CDR3 length: 16 amino acids. Germline V gene lookup returns CDR1 SGDLS and CDR2 YYNGEE. V lost 0 bases and J lost 0, with 12 bases in between. The CDR3: CASSVGNSWMNTEAFF. The CDR3 DNA reads TGTGCCAGCAGCGTAGGTAACAGCTGGATGAACACTGAAGCTTTCTTT.